This TCR beta chain emerged from a study of identical twins. This clonotype was seen more than once but under ten times. The authors used template switching to add a universal primer site and gave cDNA unique molecular identifiers. One entry per CDR3 protein, called by TCRdb with MiXCR from the 5' RACE reads. The sample gives under 500,000 distinct CDR3 sequences, approximately 15% of which show up once; more than 0.8% is in the top ten. A further study also used this sample, focusing on yellow fever vaccine responses in identical twins.

This TCR derives from a woman aged 18-29 years in good health. Material for sequencing was CD4+ T cells sorted from blood.

The CDR3 nucleotides are TGTGCCAGCAGCACGCGGGGGTCCCACGAGCAGTACTTC. Its translation is CASSTRGSHEQYF. The chain is built from TRBV25-1 and TRBJ2-7, with 7 nucleotides matching TRBD2. Germline V gives CDR1 MGHDK, CDR2 SYGVNS. The CDR3 runs 13 residues. V gave up 6 bases and J gave up 5 bases; unmatched junction bases: 7.